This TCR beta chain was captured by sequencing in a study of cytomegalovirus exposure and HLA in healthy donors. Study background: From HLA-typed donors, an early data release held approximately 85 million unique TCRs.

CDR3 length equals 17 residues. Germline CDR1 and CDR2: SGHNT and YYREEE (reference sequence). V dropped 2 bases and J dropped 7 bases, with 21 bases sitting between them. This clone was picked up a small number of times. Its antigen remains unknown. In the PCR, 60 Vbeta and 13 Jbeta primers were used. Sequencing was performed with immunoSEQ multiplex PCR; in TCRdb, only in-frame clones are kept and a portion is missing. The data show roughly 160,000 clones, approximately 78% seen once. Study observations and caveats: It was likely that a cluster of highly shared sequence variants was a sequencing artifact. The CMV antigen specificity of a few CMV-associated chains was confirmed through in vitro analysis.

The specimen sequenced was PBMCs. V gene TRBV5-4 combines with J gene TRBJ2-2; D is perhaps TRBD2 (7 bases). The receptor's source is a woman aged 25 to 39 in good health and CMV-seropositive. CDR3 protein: CASSLGGAIHIGGELFF. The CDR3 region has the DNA TGTGCCAGCAGCTTAGGGGGGGCCATACATATTGGCGGGGAGCTGTTTTTT.